This T cell receptor (beta chain) was sequenced in a study of cytomegalovirus exposure and HLA in healthy donors. With 60 Vbeta and 13 Jbeta primers, the PCR was carried out. Repertoires were generated with immunoSEQ multiplex PCR, while TCRdb's copy carries only in-frame clones and drops some. The sample includes some 180,000 clones, 76% seen only once; the top ten take about 1.5%. Comments on this clone: Its cognate antigen is unknown.

Findings of the study overall: Upon later analysis, TCR association rates were observed to vary by HLA locus, being highest for DRB1 and lowest for HLA-C. The study flagged about 150 TCR beta chains as cytomegalovirus-associated.

The CDR3 is made up of 15 amino acids. V trimming: 5 bases; J trimming: 1 base; junction bases outside the gene matches: 10. Germline-derived CDR1 and CDR2 are GTSNPN and SVGIG (reference sequence). Sequenced sample: PBMCs. The clonotype was recovered from a man between 18 and 35 years old in good health and CMV-seronegative. This chain joins TRBV30 and TRBJ1-1; 7 nucleotides match TRBD1. The CDR3 DNA is TGTGCCTGGGAGATTACCGGGACAGCGAACACTGAAGCTTTCTTT. This encodes CAWEITGTANTEAFF.